Reported below is one T cell receptor beta chain. One end of the junction varies from germline; a read error may be responsible. The sample has other DNA sequences that encode this CDR3 too. The sample comes from a study of OX40 agonist ivuxolimab in advanced cancers. Study summary: Patients with prior anti-PD-1, anti-PD-L1 or anti-CTLA-4 therapy were eligible; less than 50% had some. Partial responses, seen in three patients, involved one hepatocellular carcinoma and two cutaneous melanomas.

Method: immunoSEQ multiplex PCR; TCRdb's copy keeps in-frame clones and lacks some. Of 50,000 to 70,000 clones listed, 93% are singletons. The CDR3 consists of 15 residues. CDR1 MDHEN and CDR2 SYDVKM come from the germline V gene. Sample: CD4+ or CD8+ T cells sorted from blood, taken in a trial of the OX40 agonist ivuxolimab. The clonotype comes from an adult with an advanced solid tumor such as melanoma, head and neck, liver or kidney cancer. This chain links TRBV28 with TRBJ2-1; D assignment may be TRBD1 or TRBD2 (5 bases each). Here the CDR3 DNA reads TGTGCCAGTCCTCCGGAGGCAGGGTCCTACAATGAGCAATTCTTC. Its protein product is CASPPEAGSYNEQFF.